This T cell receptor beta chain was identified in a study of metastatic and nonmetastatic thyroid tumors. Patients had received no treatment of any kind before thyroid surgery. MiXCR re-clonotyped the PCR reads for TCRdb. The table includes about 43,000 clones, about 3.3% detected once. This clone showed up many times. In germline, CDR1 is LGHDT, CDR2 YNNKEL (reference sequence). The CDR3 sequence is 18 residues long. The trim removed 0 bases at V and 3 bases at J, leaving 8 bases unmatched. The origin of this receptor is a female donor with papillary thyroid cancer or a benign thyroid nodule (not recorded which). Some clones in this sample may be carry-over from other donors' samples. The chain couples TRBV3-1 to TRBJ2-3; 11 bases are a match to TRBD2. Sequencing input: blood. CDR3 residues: CASSQEITSGSPTDTQYF. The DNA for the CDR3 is TGTGCCAGCAGCCAAGAAATAACTAGCGGGAGCCCGACAGATACGCAGTATTTT.